The present T cell receptor beta chain was sequenced within a study of T cells after yellow fever vaccination. Whole-study findings and limits: Once the booster was given, most primary-vaccination clones reappeared, at 95% to 98% for CD4 and over 70% for CD8. Abundant clonotypes from the bulk population could have been carried over as contaminants into FACS-sorted repertoires.

The V and J ends lost 0 bases and 0 bases respectively, with 8 bases between them. The germline gives CDR1 LNHNV, CDR2 YYDKDF (reference sequence). The CDR3 is 16 residues long. TCRdb fed the 5' RACE reads into MiXCR, producing one record per CDR3 protein. The table has a few hundred thousand distinct CDR3 sequences, approximately 13% seen once; the top ten hold around 0.55%. This clonotype was detected only a few times. Its antigen is unidentified. This sequence originates from a man aged 30-40 years who received the YFV17D yellow fever vaccine. The chain links TRBV15 to TRBJ2-2; a weak D match, TRBD2 (6 bases). Specimen: CD4+ T cells sorted from PBMCs, collected 45 days after the yellow fever booster vaccination. The CDR3 sequence: CATSREAGANTGELFF. The CDR3 DNA sequence: TGTGCCACCAGCAGAGAAGCGGGTGCGAACACCGGGGAGCTGTTTTTT.